These T cell receptor beta chains were read from a single sample in a study of OX40 agonist ivuxolimab in advanced cancers. Here immunoSEQ multiplex PCR was the method, and the copy in TCRdb shows in-frame clones only, minus some. The sample records about 68,000 clones, nearly 85% being singletons. Material: CD4+ or CD8+ T cells sorted from blood, obtained in a trial of the OX40 agonist ivuxolimab. All receptors come from an adult with an advanced solid tumor such as melanoma, head and neck, liver or kidney cancer. The CDR3 runs from the conserved cysteine through the conserved F or W. The D gene is left open where the match is weak. A clone size is listed for some rows: how often the clone was seen (once, few, many), or a class if it is expanded.

>-|TRBJ2-1|TRBV6-5|14|-
TGTGCCAGCAGCCACCCGACGACCAGCAATGAGCAGTTCTTC
CASSHPTTSNEQFF
>TRBD1|TRBJ2-7|TRBV7-9|14|-
TGTGCCAGCAGCTTCCAGACAGGGTCTTACGAGCAGTACTTC
CASSFQTGSYEQYF
>TRBD1|TRBJ2-5|TRBV28|13|once
TGTGCCAGCAGTTTAATAGGGGGCGCGACCCAGTACTTC
CASSLIGGATQYF
>TRBD1|TRBJ1-5|TRBV18|17|-
TGTGCCAGCTCACGCCGGTCGACAGGGGCGTTCAATCAGCCCCAGCATTTT
CASSRRSTGAFNQPQHF
>TRBD1|TRBJ1-3|TRBV10-3|15|-
TGTGCCATCAGTGTGGACAGGGATCCTGGAAACACCATATATTTT
CAISVDRDPGNTIYF
>TRBD1|TRBJ1-4|TRBV27|16|medium-sized
TGTGCCAGCAGTTTATTGGGCGGGACAGTCTCCGAAAAACTGTTTTTT
CASSLLGGTVSEKLFF
>TRBD1|TRBJ1-2|TRBV7-3|15|once
TGTGCCAGCAGCTTAGAAGGGACAGGATTTCATGGCTACACCTTC
CASSLEGTGFHGYTF
>TRBD1|TRBJ2-2|TRBV10-3|13|once
TGTGCCATCACGCAGGGGGACACCGGGGAGCTGTTTTTT
CAITQGDTGELFF
>-|TRBJ1-3|TRBV10-1|15|-
TGCGCCAGCAGTGAGTCCGGAGTCTCTGGAAACACCATATATTTT
CASSESGVSGNTIYF
>TRBD1|TRBJ2-3|TRBV9|15|-
TGTGCCAGCAGCGTAGTGACAGGGGCCACAGATACGCAGTATTTT
CASSVVTGATDTQYF
>-|TRBJ2-5|TRBV2|18|-
TGTGCCAGCAGTCCTACAGGGGGCGGGAGGGCCTCTTGGGAGACCCAGTACTTC
CASSPTGGGRASWETQYF
>-|TRBJ1-1|TRBV5-1|15|-
TGCGCCAGCAGCTTGGCCATGGAACTGAACACTGAAGCTTTCTTT
CASSLAMELNTEAFF
>TRBD2|TRBJ2-3|TRBV5-1|17|-
TGCGCCAGCAGCTTGGGCGGGGCAGGGAGGGACACAGATACGCAGTATTTT
CASSLGGAGRDTDTQYF
>-|TRBJ2-5|TRBV21-1|17|-
TGTGCCAGCAGCAAAAGTCCACCACTAGCGAGACAAGAGACCCAGTACTTC
CASSKSPPLARQETQYF
>-|TRBJ1-2|TRBV16|14|-
TGTGCCAGCAGCCAATCCGGAGGGAGCTATGGCTACACCTTC
CASSQSGGSYGYTF
>TRBD1|TRBJ1-2|TRBV27|15|-
TGTGCCAGCAGTTTGACAGGGGGGCCCGGCTATGGCTACACCTTC
CASSLTGGPGYGYTF
>TRBD2|TRBJ2-1|TRBV7-6|13|-
TGTGCCAGCAGCTCAGAACTAGCGGGCGAGCAGTTCTTC
CASSSELAGEQFF
>-|TRBJ2-7|TRBV7-9|15|-
TGCGCCAGCAGCCCAAACAGGATCGACCCCTACGAGCAGTACTTC
CASSPNRIDPYEQYF
>TRBD1|TRBJ1-1|TRBV19|13|-
TGTGCCAGTAGTAACACAGGGGTTACTGAAGCTTTCTTT
CASSNTGVTEAFF
>-|TRBJ1-2|TRBV11-1|15|-
TGTGCCAGCAGCTATTCGCCCGGTCCTGGCTATGGCTACACCTTC
CASSYSPGPGYGYTF
>-|TRBJ2-7|TRBV9|13|-
TGTGCCAGCAGCGTAGAGTGGGGGTCCGAGCAGTACTTC
CASSVEWGSEQYF
>TRBD1|TRBJ1-5|TRBV28|14|-
TGTGCCAGCAGGCCGGGACAGATGTATCAGCCCCAGCATTTT
CASRPGQMYQPQHF
>-|TRBJ1-6|TRBV5-5|14|-
TGTGCCAGCAGCTTGGTGGCAGCGGATTCACCCCTCCACTTT
CASSLVAADSPLHF
>-|TRBJ2-2|TRBV6-5|14|-
TGTGCCAGCAGTCGTGATTTTTGGGCCGGGGAGCTGTTTTTT
CASSRDFWAGELFF
>-|TRBJ2-6|TRBV19|19|-
TGTGCCAGTAGTCCCGGTGGGGGGGCGACTTACTCTGGGGCCAACGTCCTGACTTTC
CASSPGGGATYSGANVLTF
>TRBD2|TRBJ2-3|TRBV5-8|17|-
TGTGCCAGCAGCTTGGATTGGACTAGCGGTCGCACAGATACGCAGTATTTT
CASSLDWTSGRTDTQYF
>TRBD2|TRBJ2-3|TRBV29-1|14|-
TGCAGCTTTTCTTCCGCGCGGGGGAGGGATACGCAGTATTTT
CSFSSARGRDTQYF
>-|TRBJ2-2|TRBV7-3|15|few
TGTGCCAGCAGCTTAAGCGACCATCAGACCGGGGAGCTGTTTTTT
CASSLSDHQTGELFF
>-|TRBJ2-5|TRBV5-4|16|-
TGTGCCAGCAATCCGTCCGGGGGGCAGGGGATAGAGACCCAGTACTTC
CASNPSGGQGIETQYF
>-|TRBJ2-1|TRBV10-2|13|few
TGCGCCAGCAGTGCCCAGGGTCGCGGTGAGCAGTTCTTC
CASSAQGRGEQFF
>TRBD2|TRBJ2-5|TRBV19|21|few
TGTGCCAGTAGTAGCCTCCCAGGCAGGGGTGCCAGCGGGAGATCATGGGAGACCCAGTACTTC
CASSSLPGRGASGRSWETQYF
>-|TRBJ1-6|TRBV7-2|13|-
TGTGCCAGCAGCTTAGGTTATAATTCACCCCTCCACTTT
CASSLGYNSPLHF
>TRBD2|TRBJ2-2|TRBV4-2|19|-
TGTGCCAGCAGCCAAGATCTTGGCCTAGCGGGAGAATTGCCCGGGGAGCTGTTTTTT
CASSQDLGLAGELPGELFF